The T cell receptor beta chain under discussion was sequenced for a study of cytomegalovirus exposure and HLA in healthy donors. 13 Jbeta primers and 60 Vbeta primers were used for the PCR. Clones were read by immunoSEQ multiplex PCR, and TCRdb kept only the in-frame ones, dropping some. In the table there are under 90,000 clones, approximately 82% of which are singletons. Study-level results: Per a prior analysis, the majority of TCR beta V segments were productive roughly 87% or roughly 30% of the time. Later analysis showed most CMV-associated TCR beta chains appearing HLA-restricted. Association with HLA alleles at 0.05 false discovery rate was found for roughly 17,000 TCR beta sequences in a later analysis.

Worth noting for this clone: What it binds is unknown.

Every donor was a healthy person donating bone marrow. This sequence was found in a man aged 35 to 55 in good health and CMV-seronegative. Source material: PBMCs.

CDR3 region: CACRQGADTEAFF. CDR3 nucleotide sequence: TGCGCCTGCCGACAGGGGGCGGACACTGAAGCTTTCTTT. The J gene is TRBJ1-1, the V gene TRBV5-1; 10 bases agree with TRBD1. Germline V gene data show CDR1 as SGHRS and CDR2 as YFSETQ. The CDR3 length is 13 residues. V shed 10 bases, J shed 3 bases, and the junction held 6 bases outside the gene matches.